This T cell receptor (beta chain) came from a study of T cell responses to AZD1222 COVID-19 vaccine. TCRdb's copy holds only in-frame clones and misses some; the assay was immunoSEQ multiplex PCR. Found here are approximately 160,000 clones, 85% to 95% of them singletons; the top ten hold over 4.5%. Points from the study as a whole: Clonal diversity was possibly underestimated; the donors were predominantly white British and more often female. Spike-specific TCR breadth and depth rose after two AZD1222 doses.

Notes on this clone: Its antigen remains unknown.

V gave up 4 bases and J gave up 4 bases, with 7 bases separating them. The germline gives CDR1 GTSNPN, CDR2 SVGIG (reference sequence). The CDR3 has 11 amino acids. The TCR was taken from an adult who received the AZD1222 COVID-19 vaccine. This chain uses TRBV30 with TRBJ1-2; D not certain. Material: peripheral blood, obtained 28 days after the second AZD1222 dose. DNA of the CDR3: TGTGCCTGGAATTTGCCCTATGGCTACACCTTC. Encoded protein: CAWNLPYGYTF.